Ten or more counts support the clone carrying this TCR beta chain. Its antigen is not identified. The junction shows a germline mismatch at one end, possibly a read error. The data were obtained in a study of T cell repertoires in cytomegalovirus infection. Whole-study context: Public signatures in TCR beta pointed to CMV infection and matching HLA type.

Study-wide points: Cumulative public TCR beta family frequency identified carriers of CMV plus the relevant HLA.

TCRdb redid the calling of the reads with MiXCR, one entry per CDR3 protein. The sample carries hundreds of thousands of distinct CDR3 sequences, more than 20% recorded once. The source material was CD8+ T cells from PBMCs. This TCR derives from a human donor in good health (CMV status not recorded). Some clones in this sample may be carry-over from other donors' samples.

In DNA form, the CDR3 reads TGTGCCACCAGTGATTTGGGGACTTCCTTCAATGAGCAGTTCTTC. Residues: CATSDLGTSFNEQFF. This chain links TRBV24-1 with TRBJ2-1; the D gene is possibly TRBD2 (6 bases). Germline V gene data show CDR1 as KGHDR and CDR2 as SFDVKD. The CDR3 has 15 amino acids.